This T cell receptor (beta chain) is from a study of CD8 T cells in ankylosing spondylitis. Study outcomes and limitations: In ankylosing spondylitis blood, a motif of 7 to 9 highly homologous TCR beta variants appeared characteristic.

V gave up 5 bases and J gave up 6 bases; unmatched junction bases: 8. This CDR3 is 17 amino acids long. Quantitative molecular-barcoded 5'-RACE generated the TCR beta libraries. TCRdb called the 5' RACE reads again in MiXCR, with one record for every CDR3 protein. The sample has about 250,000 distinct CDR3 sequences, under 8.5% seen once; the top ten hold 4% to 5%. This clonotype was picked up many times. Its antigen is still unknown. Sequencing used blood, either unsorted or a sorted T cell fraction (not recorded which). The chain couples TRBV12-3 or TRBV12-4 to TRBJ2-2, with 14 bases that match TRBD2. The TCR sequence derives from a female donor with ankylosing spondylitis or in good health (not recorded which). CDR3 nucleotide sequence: TGTGCCAGCAGTCCGGGACTAGCGGGAGTTGTACCCGGGGAGCTGTTTTTT. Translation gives CASSPGLAGVVPGELFF.